This TCR beta chain was documented in a study of cytomegalovirus exposure and HLA in healthy donors. About the study: The approximately 670 first-cohort repertoires and the approximately 110 validation repertoires shared the same platform, a later analysis reported. Study-level results: According to a subsequent analysis, TCR clusters from the first cohort were inclined to appear together in the roughly 120 validation repertoires.

Profiling relied on immunoSEQ multiplex PCR, and the TCRdb table lists in-frame clones only, not all of them. The sample contains approximately 190,000 clones, 70% to 85% of which appear only once. Worth noting for this clone: Its antigen is unidentified.

The donors were part of the validation cohort of some 120 subjects. That cohort was separate from the first cohort, which comprised several hundred subjects. This clonotype was sampled from a woman aged 25 to 39 in good health and CMV-seropositive. Sample: PBMCs.

The DNA for the CDR3 is TGTGCCAGCACCCGCGGGAGTCGAAGTGAAACCGGGGAGCTGTTTTTT. Translated, it gives CASTRGSRSETGELFF. The chain joins TRBV7-9 to TRBJ2-2, with 7 bases identical to TRBD2. This CDR3 is built from 16 residues. J lost 5 bases, V lost 7 bases, and 13 bases had no gene match. Germline CDR1 SEHNR, CDR2 FQNEAQ (reference sequence).